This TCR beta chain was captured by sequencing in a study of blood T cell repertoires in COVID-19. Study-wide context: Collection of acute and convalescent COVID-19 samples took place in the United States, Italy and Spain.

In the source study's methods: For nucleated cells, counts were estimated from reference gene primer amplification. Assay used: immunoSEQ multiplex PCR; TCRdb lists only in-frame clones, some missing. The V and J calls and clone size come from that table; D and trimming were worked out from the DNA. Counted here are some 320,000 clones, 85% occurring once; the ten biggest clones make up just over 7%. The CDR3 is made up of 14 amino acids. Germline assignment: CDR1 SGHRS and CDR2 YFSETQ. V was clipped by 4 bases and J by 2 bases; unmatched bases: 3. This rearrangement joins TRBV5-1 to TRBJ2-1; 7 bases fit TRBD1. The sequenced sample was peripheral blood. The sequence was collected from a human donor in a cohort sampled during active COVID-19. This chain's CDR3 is CASSPGTAYNEQFF. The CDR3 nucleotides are TGCGCCAGCAGCCCGGGGACAGCCTACAATGAGCAGTTCTTC. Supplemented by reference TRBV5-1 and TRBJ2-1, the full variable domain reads KAGVTQTPRYLIKTRGQQVTLSCSPISGHRSVSWYQQTPGQGLQFLFEYFSETQRNKGNFPGRFSGRQFSNSRSEMNVSTLELGDSALYLCASSPGTAYNEQFFGPGTRLTVL.